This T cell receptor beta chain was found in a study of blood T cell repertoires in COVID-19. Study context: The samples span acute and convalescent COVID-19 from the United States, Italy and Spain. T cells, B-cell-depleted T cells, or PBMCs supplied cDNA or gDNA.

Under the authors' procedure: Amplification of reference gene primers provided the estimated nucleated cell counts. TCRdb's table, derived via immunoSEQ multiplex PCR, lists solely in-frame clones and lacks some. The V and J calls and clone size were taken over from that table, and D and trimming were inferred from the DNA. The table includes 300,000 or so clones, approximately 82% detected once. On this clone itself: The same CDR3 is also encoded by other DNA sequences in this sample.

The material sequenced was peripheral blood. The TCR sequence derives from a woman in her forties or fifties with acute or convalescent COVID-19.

CDR3 loop: CASSPRSGGSYNEQFF. CDR3 in DNA: TGTGCCAGCTCACCGCGGTCCGGGGGCTCCTACAATGAGCAGTTCTTC. The chain joins TRBV18 to TRBJ2-1; maybe TRBD2 (6 bases). Looked up from germline, CDR1 is KGHSH and CDR2 is LQKENI. Trimming took 3 bases from V and 0 from J, leaving 12 bases between them. The CDR3 has 16 residues.